The 8 T cell receptor beta chains presented below share a single source sample, sequenced in a study of prognosis after radiotherapy for stage I lung cancer. Genomic DNA served as the source from which two-round multiplex PCR generated TCR beta CDR3 amplicons. Amplification during the initial PCR round employed primers specific to each TRBV and TRBJ gene. Using its own MiXCR run on the multiplex PCR reads, TCRdb lists one record per CDR3 protein. The data contain approximately 20,000 distinct CDR3 sequences, about 27% of them singletons. The sample consisted of PBMCs, taken before or after stereotactic body radiation therapy (not recorded which). These receptor sequences come from a donor over 45 with non-small cell lung cancer.

This clonotype was seen a few times. This likely came from a read error, as a far larger clone is one base away. This sequence joins TRBV6-5 and TRBJ2-1; TRBD1 might be the D (6 bases). Germline loops: CDR1 MNHEY, CDR2 SVGAGI. This CDR3 has 14 amino acids. V dropped 10 bases and J dropped 6 bases, with 19 bases sitting between them. In nucleotides, the CDR3 is TGTGCCACCAATGGGGTACAGGGCGGCAATGAGCAGTTCTTC. Its protein product is CATNGVQGGNEQFF.

This clonotype is categorized as medium-sized. V usage is TRBV11-3 and J usage is TRBJ2-7, with unresolved D. Germline V gene data show CDR1 as SGHNT and CDR2 as YENEEA. The CDR3 runs to 13 residues. V lost 1 base and J lost 2, with 6 bases in between. The CDR3 loop is CASSLAVTYEQYF. CDR3 in DNA: TGTGCCAGCAGCTTAGCCGTAACCTACGAGCAGTACTTC.

Points on this clonotype: A far larger clone is one base from this, pointing to a likely read error. The chain combines TRBV7-9 with TRBJ1-5, with D perhaps TRBD1 (5 bases). Germline CDR1 reads SEHNR; CDR2 reads FQNEAQ (reference sequence). This CDR3 comprises 15 residues. V lost 1 base and J lost 4, with 11 bases in between. The CDR3 coding sequence is TGTGCCAGCAGCTTAGGACAGTGCGAAAATCAGCCCCAGCATTTT. Residues: CASSLGQCENQPQHF. The full variable domain, rest sourced from reference TRBV7-9 and TRBJ1-5, is DTGVSQNPRHKITKRGQNVTFRCDPISEHNRLYWYRQTLGQGPEFLTYFQNEAQLEKSRLLSDRFSAERPKGSFSTLEIQRTEQGDSAMYLCASSLGQCENQPQHFGDGTRLSIL.

This clonotype was observed a single time. Mismatch with germline at one junction end may stem from a read error. The J gene is TRBJ1-3, the V gene TRBV5-1; possibly TRBD1 for D (6 bases). The germline CDR1 and CDR2 sequences are SGHRS and YFSETQ. The CDR3 has 15 amino acids. CDR3 residues: CASSFGDNSGNAIYF. In nucleotides, the CDR3 is TGCGCCAGCAGCTTCGGGGACAACTCTGGAAACGCCATATATTTT.

This clonotype was counted ten times or more. The rearrangement links TRBV20-1 to TRBJ2-3; D is perhaps TRBD1 (5 bases). Per the germline V gene, CDR1 is DFQATT and CDR2 is SNEGSKA (reference sequence). V lost 3 bases, J lost 7 bases, and 17 bases lay in between. The CDR3 is 14 residues long. CDR3 in amino acids: CSASQSRVGYTQYF. In nucleotides, the CDR3 is TGCAGTGCTAGTCAATCCAGGGTAGGGTATACGCAGTATTTT.

Many counts were recorded for this clonotype. The genes are TRBV29-1 and TRBJ2-1, with 10 bases fitting TRBD1. The CDR3 length is 12 residues. Trimming cost V 8 bases and J 8 bases; bases outside gene matches: 6. The germline CDR1 and CDR2 sequences are SQVTM and ANQGSEA. The CDR3: CSSGDRGDEQFF. The CDR3 coding sequence is TGCAGCTCCGGGGACAGGGGCGATGAGCAGTTCTTC.

This clonotype occurred many times. The rearrangement links TRBV4-1 to TRBJ1-1, with no clear D. Trimming shortened V by 3 bases and J by 1 base, and 12 bases separated the two germline ends. Germline lookup yields CDR1 MGHRA and CDR2 YSYEKL. The CDR3 extends over 15 amino acids. The CDR3, as DNA: TGCGCCAGCAGCCAGCGACTCGGACCGAACACTGAAGCTTTCTTT. The encoded protein is CASSQRLGPNTEAFF.

The sample holds many counts of this clonotype. This rearrangement joins TRBV6-4 to TRBJ1-4, with D hard to call. This CDR3 region has 14 residues. From germline, CDR1 is MRHNA and CDR2 SNTAGT. V lost 2 bases and J 1 base, leaving 5 bases between the germline ends. This CDR3 reads CASSDRETNEKLFF. CDR3 bases: TGTGCCAGCAGTGACAGGGAAACTAATGAAAAACTGTTTTTT.